A selection of T cell receptor beta chains follows, all from one sample in a study of cytomegalovirus exposure and HLA in healthy donors. Profiling relied on immunoSEQ multiplex PCR, and the TCRdb table lists in-frame clones only, not all of them. The table includes approximately 100,000 clones, about 75% detected once. The specimen sequenced was PBMCs. The receptors were sampled from a man in his sixties in good health and CMV-seropositive. CDR3s include the opening cysteine and the closing phenylalanine or tryptophan. The order of the fields is V gene, J gene, clone size, D gene, CDR3 DNA, CDR3 protein. D genes are given only for firm matches. The listing skips clone size in some rows; elsewhere it reads once, few, many or a size class.

V: TRBV6-6; J: TRBJ2-1; size: .; D: TRBD2; DNA: TGTGCCAGCAGTATAGGACTAGCGGGAGACAATGAGCAGTTCTTC; CDR3: CASSIGLAGDNEQFF
V: TRBV9; J: TRBJ1-5; size: .; D: .; DNA: TGTGCCAGCAGCGTAGGTGGAGGGGAGAATCAGCCCCAGCATTTT; CDR3: CASSVGGGENQPQHF
V: TRBV7-9; J: TRBJ2-3; size: few; D: .; DNA: TGTGCCAGCAGCTTAGTCAGAACAGATACGCAGTATTTT; CDR3: CASSLVRTDTQYF
V: TRBV7-8; J: TRBJ1-1; size: .; D: .; DNA: TGTGCCAGCAGATCCGGACGGGGAACTGAAGCTTTCTTT; CDR3: CASRSGRGTEAFF
V: TRBV11-1; J: TRBJ2-7; size: .; D: .; DNA: TGTGCCAGCAGCTTAGCCCAGGGCCCCTACGAGCAGTACTTC; CDR3: CASSLAQGPYEQYF
V: TRBV4-2; J: TRBJ2-7; size: .; D: .; DNA: TGTGCCAGCAGCCAAGAGGAGAAGATAGAATACGAGCAGTACTTC; CDR3: CASSQEEKIEYEQYF
V: TRBV5-1; J: TRBJ2-7; size: few; D: .; DNA: TGCGCCAGCAGCTCAACAGGGACCCCCTCCTACGAGCAGTACTTC; CDR3: CASSSTGTPSYEQYF
V: TRBV20-1; J: TRBJ1-1; size: .; D: .; DNA: TGCAGTGCCCGGGAACAGATTGAAGCTTTCTTT; CDR3: CSAREQIEAFF
V: TRBV5-1; J: TRBJ1-1; size: .; D: TRBD1; DNA: TGCGCCAGCAGCTTGGGGACAGGGGGGTTGTACACTGAAGCTTTCTTT; CDR3: CASSLGTGGLYTEAFF
V: TRBV6-6; J: TRBJ2-7; size: once; D: TRBD1; DNA: TGTGCCAGCTCAGACCCCGGGACAGCGACCTACGAGCAGTACTTC; CDR3: CASSDPGTATYEQYF